These 20 T cell receptor beta chains share one sample of origin, sequenced in a study of CD8 T cells in ankylosing spondylitis. Findings of the study overall: The study identified a TCR beta motif of several highly homologous variants that appeared characteristic of ankylosing spondylitis blood.

TCRdb re-analysed the 5' RACE reads in MiXCR, keeping a single row per CDR3 protein. The data show about 450,000 distinct CDR3 sequences, with 25% to 30% seen just once and roughly 0.9% held by the top ten. No antigen has been assigned to these receptors. Sample: blood, either unsorted or a sorted T cell fraction (not recorded which). The receptor set was obtained from a male donor with ankylosing spondylitis.

This rearrangement joins TRBV29-1 to TRBJ2-1; 12 positions agree with TRBD2. The CDR3 is 16 amino acids. Germline CDR1 reads SQVTM; CDR2 reads ANQGSEA. V was clipped by 3 bases and J by 9 bases; unmatched bases: 12. The DNA for the CDR3 is TGCAGCGTTGATCGGGCTAGCGGGAGGGCCTGGGGTGAGCAGTTCTTC. This translates into CSVDRASGRAWGEQFF.

J is TRBJ2-2 and V is TRBV27; tentatively, D is TRBD1 (7 bases). The CDR3 extends over 17 amino acids. V lost 2 bases and J 6 bases, leaving 19 bases between the germline ends. Germline V gene sequence: CDR1 MNHEY, CDR2 SMNVEV (reference sequence). The CDR3 is CASSLTALTGRSGELFF. CDR3 bases: TGTGCCAGCAGTTTAACGGCCCTGACAGGGAGGTCCGGGGAGCTGTTTTTT.

The chain links TRBV24-1 to TRBJ2-2; weak D call: TRBD2 (6 bases). The CDR3 is 18 amino acids. CDR1 and CDR2 (germline): KGHDR, SFDVKD. V dropped 1 base and J dropped 4 bases, with 18 bases sitting between them. This chain's CDR3 is CATSDLIWGTPLTGELFF. The CDR3 bases are TGTGCCACCAGTGATTTAATTTGGGGGACTCCTCTCACCGGGGAGCTGTTTTTT.

This sequence joins TRBV2 and TRBJ2-1; tentative D call: TRBD2 (5 bases). The CDR3 loop spans 14 amino acids. Trimming pared 7 bases from V and 5 bases from J, leaving 15 bases between. Germline-derived CDR1 and CDR2 are SNHLY and FYNNEI. CDR3 in DNA: TGTGCCAGCACCCTCGAGGGCCAGGACAATGAGCAGTTCTTC. This gives the protein CASTLEGQDNEQFF.

V gene TRBV7-8 combines with J gene TRBJ2-4; possibly TRBD2 for D (5 bases). V dropped 8 bases and J dropped 4 bases, with 12 bases sitting between them. The CDR3 length is 13 residues. Germline V gene lookup returns CDR1 SGHVS and CDR2 FQNEAQ. CDR3 sequence (DNA): TGTGCCAGCGCGTGGGAGACAAAAAACATTCAGTACTTC. Its protein product is CASAWETKNIQYF.

This clonotype was counted only a few times. The V and J genes are TRBV24-1 and TRBJ2-2; no clear D. Germline CDR1 is KGHDR and CDR2 is SFDVKD. Between the trimmed V and J ends, which lost 5 bases and 3 bases, there was a span of 15 bases. The CDR3 has 16 amino acids. DNA for the CDR3: TGTGCCACCAGTGCCCTCGACCCCGACCACACCGGGGAGCTGTTTTTT. It yields the protein CATSALDPDHTGELFF.

This clonotype was picked up a small number of times. The chain links TRBV4-2 to TRBJ2-1; a weak D match, TRBD1 (6 bases). The germline V gene encodes CDR1 LGHNA and CDR2 YNFKEQ. The germline V and J ends were trimmed by 7 bases and 6 bases, with 22 bases remaining between them. The CDR3 totals 16 residues. The CDR3 sequence: CASTPFLGAPPNEQFF. Here the CDR3 DNA reads TGTGCCAGCACCCCCTTTTTGGGGGCGCCCCCCAATGAGCAGTTCTTC.

Many counts were recorded for this clonotype. In nucleotides, the CDR3 is TGTGCCAGCAGCTTAGCACTAGCGGGAGGCGAGCAGTACGTC. It encodes CASSLALAGGEQYV. The V gene is TRBV7-2, the J gene TRBJ2-7, with 12 bases identical to TRBD2. This CDR3 comprises 14 residues. V gave up 0 bases and J gave up 6 bases; unmatched junction bases: 0. Germline CDR1 and CDR2: SGHTA and FQGNSA.

The chain joins TRBV19 to TRBJ2-3, with 9 bases matching TRBD1. The ends lost 11 bases at V and 3 bases at J; junction bases unmatched: 12. Per the germline V gene, CDR1 is LNHDA and CDR2 is SQIVND (reference sequence). The CDR3 has 15 amino acids. The CDR3 is CASDRTGGGTDTQYF. DNA for the CDR3: TGTGCCTCCGATCGTACAGGGGGCGGAACAGATACGCAGTATTTT.

This clonotype came up a few times. The chain is built from TRBV5-1 and TRBJ2-5; 8 positions agree with TRBD2. CDR3 length equals 14 residues. Trimming at V came to 4 bases and at J to 4 bases, leaving 6 bases not matched to a gene. From germline, CDR1 is SGHRS and CDR2 YFSETQ. The CDR3 sequence: CASSPRTSRETQYF. Here the CDR3 DNA reads TGCGCCAGCAGCCCTCGGACTAGCAGAGAGACCCAGTACTTC.

This chain joins TRBV15 and TRBJ2-7; 9 bases fit TRBD2. CDR1 and CDR2 from the germline V gene are LNHNV and YYDKDF (reference sequence). The CDR3 consists of 17 residues. J gave up 2 bases and V 0 bases, and 8 bases lay outside the gene matches. CDR3 loop: CATSRDTPGGRAYEQYF. CDR3 DNA sequence: TGTGCCACCAGCAGAGATACCCCAGGCGGGAGGGCCTACGAGCAGTACTTC.

This clonotype was observed a handful of times. This rearrangement joins TRBV11-3 to TRBJ1-1, with 11 positions matching TRBD1. This CDR3 region has 15 residues. Germline V CDR1 and CDR2: SGHNT, YENEEA. The V and J ends lost 5 bases and 11 bases, in that order; junction bases with no gene match: 13. CDR3 region: CASSRGTGGTLDAFF. The CDR3, as DNA: TGTGCCAGCAGCCGGGGGACAGGGGGAACGCTAGACGCTTTCTTT.

This clonotype was detected ten times or more. The J gene is TRBJ1-5, the V gene TRBV20-1, with D possibly being TRBD1 (6 bases). The CDR3 loop spans 14 amino acids. Germline V gene data show CDR1 as DFQATT and CDR2 as SNEGSKA (reference sequence). V lost 0 bases to trimming and J lost 2 bases, with 8 bases between them. CDR3: CSAREQGGNQPQHF. In DNA, the CDR3 is TGCAGTGCTAGAGAACAGGGTGGCAATCAGCCCCAGCATTTT.

V usage is TRBV27 and J usage is TRBJ2-5, with 7 nucleotides matching TRBD2. The CDR3 loop spans 14 amino acids. Germline CDR1 and CDR2: MNHEY and SMNVEV (reference sequence). V was clipped by 4 bases and J by 3 bases; unmatched bases: 5. The CDR3 protein is CASSWGGVKETQYF. CDR3 in DNA: TGTGCCAGCAGTTGGGGGGGTGTTAAAGAGACCCAGTACTTC.

The gene calls are TRBV5-5 and TRBJ2-1; 7 positions agree with TRBD1. V trimming: 2 bases; J trimming: 6 bases; junction bases outside the gene matches: 2. Germline CDR1 SGHKS, CDR2 YYEKEE (reference sequence). The CDR3 is 13 amino acids. The CDR3 is CASSFGQANEQFF. CDR3 in DNA: TGTGCCAGCAGCTTTGGACAGGCCAATGAGCAGTTCTTC.

Turning to this clonotype: One junction end disagrees with the germline gene, perhaps due to a read error. This chain joins TRBV10-3 and TRBJ2-5, with D uncertain. Germline V gene sequence: CDR1 ENHRY, CDR2 SYGVKD. This CDR3 has 15 amino acids. CDR3 protein: CAISQSQALQETQYF. CDR3 DNA sequence: TGTGCCATCAGTCAGTCCCAAGCACTTCAAGAGACCCAGTACTTC.

The chain has TRBV3-1 and TRBJ2-3; 8 nucleotides agree with TRBD2. CDR3 length equals 15 residues. The germline CDR1 and CDR2 sequences are LGHDT and YNNKEL (reference sequence). With 7 bases clipped from V and 4 bases from J, the junction kept 10 bases outside the gene matches. The CDR3 here is CASKASGRGADTQYF. CDR3 DNA sequence: TGTGCCAGCAAAGCGAGCGGGAGAGGGGCAGATACGCAGTATTTT.

J is TRBJ2-3 and V is TRBV15; D not certain. Trimming took 5 bases from V and 2 from J, leaving 11 bases between them. Germline V gene data show CDR1 as LNHNV and CDR2 as YYDKDF (reference sequence). The CDR3 loop spans 14 amino acids. The CDR3 reads CATSERPNTDTQYF. The CDR3 nucleotides are TGTGCCACCAGCGAAAGACCAAACACAGATACGCAGTATTTT.

The count of this clonotype is one. The V call is TRBV10-3, the J call TRBJ1-6; no firm D call. V was shortened by 8 bases and J by 8 bases, with 10 bases between the two germline ends. CDR1 is ENHRY and CDR2 is SYGVKD in the germline V gene. The CDR3 runs to 12 residues. CDR3 residues: CAIGEVDSPLHF. The CDR3 DNA reads as TGTGCCATCGGGGAAGTTGATTCACCCCTCCACTTT.

This clonotype has more than one count but fewer than ten. V usage is TRBV12-3 or TRBV12-4 and J usage is TRBJ1-5; D is unclear. This CDR3 has 14 amino acids. With 5 bases removed from V and 7 bases from J, the gap between germline ends came to 15 bases. The DNA for the CDR3 is TGTGCCAGCAGTCCTGGCGGCACGGAGCAGCCCCAGCATTTT. Translated: CASSPGGTEQPQHF.